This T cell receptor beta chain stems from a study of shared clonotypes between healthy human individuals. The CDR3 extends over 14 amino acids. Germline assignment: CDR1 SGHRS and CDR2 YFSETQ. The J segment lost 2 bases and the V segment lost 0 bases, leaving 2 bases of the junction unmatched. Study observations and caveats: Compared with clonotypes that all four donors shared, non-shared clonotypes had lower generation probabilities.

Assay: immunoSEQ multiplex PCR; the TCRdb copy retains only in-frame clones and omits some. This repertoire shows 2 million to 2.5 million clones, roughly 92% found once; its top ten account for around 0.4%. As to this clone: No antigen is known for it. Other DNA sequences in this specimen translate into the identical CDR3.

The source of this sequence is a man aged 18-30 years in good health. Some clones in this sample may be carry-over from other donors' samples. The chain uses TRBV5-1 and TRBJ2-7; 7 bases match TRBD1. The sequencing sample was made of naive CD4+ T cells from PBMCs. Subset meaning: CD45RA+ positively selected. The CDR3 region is CASSLGDSTYEQYF. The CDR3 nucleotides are TGCGCCAGCAGCTTGGGGGACAGTACCTACGAGCAGTACTTC.